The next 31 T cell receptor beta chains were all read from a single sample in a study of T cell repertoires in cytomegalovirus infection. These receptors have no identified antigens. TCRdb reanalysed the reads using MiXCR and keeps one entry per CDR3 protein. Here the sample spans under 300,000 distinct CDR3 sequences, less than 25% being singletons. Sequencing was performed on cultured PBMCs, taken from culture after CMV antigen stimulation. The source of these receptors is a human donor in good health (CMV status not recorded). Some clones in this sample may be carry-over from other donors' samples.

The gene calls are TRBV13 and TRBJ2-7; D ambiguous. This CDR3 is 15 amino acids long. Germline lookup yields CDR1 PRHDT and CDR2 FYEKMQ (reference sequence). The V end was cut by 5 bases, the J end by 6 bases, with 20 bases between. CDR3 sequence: CASSPHNPNFCEQYV. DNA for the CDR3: TGTGCCAGCAGCCCCCACAACCCCAATTTTTGCGAGCAGTACGTC.

CDR3: CSVRTSPTYNEQFF. In nucleotides, the CDR3 is TGCAGCGTTCGGACTAGCCCTACCTACAATGAGCAGTTCTTC. This chain connects TRBV29-1 to TRBJ2-1, with 8 positions matching TRBD2. The V gene's germline CDR1 is SQVTM and CDR2 ANQGSEA. J was trimmed by 2 bases and V by 5 bases; bases with no gene match: 5. The CDR3 loop spans 14 amino acids.

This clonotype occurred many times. DNA for the CDR3: TGTGCCAGCACAGACAGGGCTCTCGGCACAGATACGCAGTATTTT. It translates to CASTDRALGTDTQYF. This chain joins TRBV7-4 and TRBJ2-3; 7 positions agree with TRBD1. This CDR3 has 15 residues. With V trimmed by 7 bases and J by 1 base, 8 bases remained unmatched. CDR1 SGHVT and CDR2 SQSDAQ come from the germline V gene.

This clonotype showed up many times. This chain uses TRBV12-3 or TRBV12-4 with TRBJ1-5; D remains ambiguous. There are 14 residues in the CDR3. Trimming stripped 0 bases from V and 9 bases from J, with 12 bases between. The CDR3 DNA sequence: TGTGCCAGCAGTTTAGCTCGAACAGCTGGGCCCCAGCATTTT. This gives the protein CASSLARTAGPQHF.

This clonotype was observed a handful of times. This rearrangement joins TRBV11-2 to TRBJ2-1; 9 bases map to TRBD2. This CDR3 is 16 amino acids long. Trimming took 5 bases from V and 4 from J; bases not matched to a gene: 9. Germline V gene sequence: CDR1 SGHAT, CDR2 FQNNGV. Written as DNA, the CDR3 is TGTGCCAGCAGCCCTACCCGGCTAGCGGGGTACAATGAGCAGTTCTTC. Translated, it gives CASSPTRLAGYNEQFF.

The CDR3 DNA reads as TGTGCCAGTAGTATAGACCGACTAGCGGGAGGTAACGAGCAGTACGTC. Translated, it gives CASSIDRLAGGNEQYV. The genes are TRBV19 and TRBJ2-7; 13 nucleotides line up with TRBD2. The CDR3 is made up of 16 amino acids. V gave up 0 bases and J gave up 5 bases; unmatched junction bases: 4. Germline V gives CDR1 LNHDA, CDR2 SQIVND (reference sequence).

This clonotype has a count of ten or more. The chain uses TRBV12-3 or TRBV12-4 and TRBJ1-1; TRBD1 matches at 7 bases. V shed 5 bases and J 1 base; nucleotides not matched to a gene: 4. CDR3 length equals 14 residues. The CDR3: CASSKQGQNTEAFF. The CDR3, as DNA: TGTGCCAGCAGTAAACAGGGGCAGAACACTGAAGCTTTCTTT.

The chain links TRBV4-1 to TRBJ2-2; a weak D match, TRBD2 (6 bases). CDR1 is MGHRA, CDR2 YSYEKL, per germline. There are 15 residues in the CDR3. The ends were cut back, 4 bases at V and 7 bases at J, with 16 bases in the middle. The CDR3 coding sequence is TGCGCCAGCAGCCGGGACGGAGGAGGGGTCGGGGAGCTGTTTTTT. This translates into CASSRDGGGVGELFF.

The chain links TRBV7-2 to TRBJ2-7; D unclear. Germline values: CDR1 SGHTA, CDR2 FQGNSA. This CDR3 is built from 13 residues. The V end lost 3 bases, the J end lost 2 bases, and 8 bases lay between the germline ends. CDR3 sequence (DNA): TGTGCCAGCAGCTTGGGGTACACCTACGAGCAGTACGTC. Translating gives CASSLGYTYEQYV.

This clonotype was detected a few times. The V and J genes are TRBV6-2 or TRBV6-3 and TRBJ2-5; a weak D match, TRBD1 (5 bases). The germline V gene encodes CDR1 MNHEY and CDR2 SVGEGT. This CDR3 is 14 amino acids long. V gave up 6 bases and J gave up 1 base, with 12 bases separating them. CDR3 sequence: CASRRQPSQETQYF. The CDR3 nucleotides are TGTGCCAGCAGGCGACAGCCGTCCCAAGAGACCCAGTACTTC.

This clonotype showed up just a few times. Written as DNA, the CDR3 is TGCAGTGCTAGAATTTCCGGGCGGATCATGAACACTGAAGCTTTCTTT. It yields the protein CSARISGRIMNTEAFF. The genes are TRBV20-1 and TRBJ1-1, with D unclear. The CDR3 has 16 residues. V was shortened by 2 bases and J by 0 bases, with 16 bases between the two germline ends. Germline values: CDR1 DFQATT, CDR2 SNEGSKA (reference sequence).

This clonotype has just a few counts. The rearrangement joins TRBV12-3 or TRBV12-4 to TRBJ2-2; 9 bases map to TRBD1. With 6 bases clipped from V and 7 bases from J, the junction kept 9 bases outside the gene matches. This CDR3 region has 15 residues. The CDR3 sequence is CASRSGTGTSGELFF. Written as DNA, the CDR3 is TGTGCCAGCAGGTCCGGGACAGGGACCAGCGGGGAGCTGTTTTTT.

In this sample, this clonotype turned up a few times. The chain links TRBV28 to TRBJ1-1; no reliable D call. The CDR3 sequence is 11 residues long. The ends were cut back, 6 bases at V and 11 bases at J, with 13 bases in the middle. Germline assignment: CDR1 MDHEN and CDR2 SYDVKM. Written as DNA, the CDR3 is TGTGCCAGCAGCCTTGGAAGAAGGGCTTTCTTT. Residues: CASSLGRRAFF.

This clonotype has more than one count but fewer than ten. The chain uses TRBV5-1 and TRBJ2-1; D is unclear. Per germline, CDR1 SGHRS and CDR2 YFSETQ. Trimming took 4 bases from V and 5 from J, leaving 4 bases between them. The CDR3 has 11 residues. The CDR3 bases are TGCGCCAGCAGCCCTGACAATGAGCAGTTCTTC. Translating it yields CASSPDNEQFF. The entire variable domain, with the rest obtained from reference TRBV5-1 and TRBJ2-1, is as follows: KAGVTQTPRYLIKTRGQQVTLSCSPISGHRSVSWYQQTPGQGLQFLFEYFSETQRNKGNFPGRFSGRQFSNSRSEMNVSTLELGDSALYLCASSPDNEQFFGPGTRLTVL.

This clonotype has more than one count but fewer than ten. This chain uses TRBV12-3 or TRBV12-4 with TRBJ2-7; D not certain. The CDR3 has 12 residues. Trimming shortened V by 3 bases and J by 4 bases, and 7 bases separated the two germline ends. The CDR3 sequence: CASSFGSYEQYV. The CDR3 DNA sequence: TGTGCCAGCAGTTTCGGAAGTTACGAGCAGTACGTC.

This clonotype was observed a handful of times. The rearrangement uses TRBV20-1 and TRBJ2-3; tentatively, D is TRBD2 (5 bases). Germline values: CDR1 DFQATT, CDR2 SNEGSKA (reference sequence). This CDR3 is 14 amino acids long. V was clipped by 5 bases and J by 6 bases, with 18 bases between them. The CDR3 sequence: CSAPLIGSFDTQYF. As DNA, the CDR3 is TGCAGTGCTCCCCTCATTGGGAGTTTTGATACGCAGTATTTT.

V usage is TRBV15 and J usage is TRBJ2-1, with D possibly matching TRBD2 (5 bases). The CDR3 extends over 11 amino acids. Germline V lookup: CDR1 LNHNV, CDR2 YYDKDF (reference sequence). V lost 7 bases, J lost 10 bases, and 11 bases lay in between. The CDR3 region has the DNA TGTGCCACCATTAGGACTTGGGAGCAGTTCTTC. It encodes CATIRTWEQFF.

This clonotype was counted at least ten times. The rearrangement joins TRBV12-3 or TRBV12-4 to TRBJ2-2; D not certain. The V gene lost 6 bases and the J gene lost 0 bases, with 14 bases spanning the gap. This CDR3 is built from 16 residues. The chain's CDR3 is CASSPRPVTNTGELFF. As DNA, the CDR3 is TGTGCCAGCAGCCCAAGGCCAGTTACGAACACCGGGGAGCTGTTTTTT.

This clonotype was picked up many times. The CDR3 DNA sequence: TGTGCCAGCAGCCCAGGACAGGTTCTGAATGAAAAACTGTTTTTT. Its protein product is CASSPGQVLNEKLFF. This sequence joins TRBV7-2 and TRBJ1-4; 7 bases match TRBD1. This CDR3 contains 15 residues. Germline V lookup: CDR1 SGHTA, CDR2 FQGNSA. Trimming removed 5 bases from V and 5 bases from J; junction bases left unmatched: 8.

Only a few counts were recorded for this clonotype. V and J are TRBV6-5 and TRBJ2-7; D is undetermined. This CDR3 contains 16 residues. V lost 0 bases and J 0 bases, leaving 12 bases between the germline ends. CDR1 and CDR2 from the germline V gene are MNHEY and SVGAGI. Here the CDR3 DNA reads TGTGCCAGCAGTTACTCGATTACAAAGAGCTCCTACGAGCAGTACTTC. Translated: CASSYSITKSSYEQYF.

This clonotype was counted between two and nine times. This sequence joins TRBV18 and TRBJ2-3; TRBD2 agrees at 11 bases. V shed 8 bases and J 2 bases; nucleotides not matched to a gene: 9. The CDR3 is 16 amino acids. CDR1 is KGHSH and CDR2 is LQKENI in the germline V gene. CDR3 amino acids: CASITGTSGFTDTQYF. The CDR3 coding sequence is TGTGCCAGCATAACCGGGACTAGCGGATTCACAGATACGCAGTATTTT.

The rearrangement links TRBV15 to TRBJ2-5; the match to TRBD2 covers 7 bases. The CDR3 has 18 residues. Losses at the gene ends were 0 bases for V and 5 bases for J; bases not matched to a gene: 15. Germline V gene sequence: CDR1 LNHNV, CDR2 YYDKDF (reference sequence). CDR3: CATSRDINNAGVGETQYF. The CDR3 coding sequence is TGTGCCACCAGCAGAGATATAAACAACGCGGGAGTGGGGGAGACCCAGTACTTC.

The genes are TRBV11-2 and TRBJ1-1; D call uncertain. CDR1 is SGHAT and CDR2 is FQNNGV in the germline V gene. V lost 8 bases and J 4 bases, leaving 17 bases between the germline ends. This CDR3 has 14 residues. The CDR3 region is CASGGMSSSTEAFF. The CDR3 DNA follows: TGTGCCAGCGGAGGGATGTCTAGTAGCACTGAAGCTTTCTTT.

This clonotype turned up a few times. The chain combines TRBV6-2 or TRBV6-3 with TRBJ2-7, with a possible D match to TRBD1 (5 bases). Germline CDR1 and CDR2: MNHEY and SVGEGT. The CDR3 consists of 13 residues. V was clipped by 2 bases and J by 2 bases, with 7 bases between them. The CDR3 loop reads CASSYTTAYEQYV. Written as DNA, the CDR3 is TGTGCCAGCAGTTACACGACAGCCTACGAGCAGTACGTC.

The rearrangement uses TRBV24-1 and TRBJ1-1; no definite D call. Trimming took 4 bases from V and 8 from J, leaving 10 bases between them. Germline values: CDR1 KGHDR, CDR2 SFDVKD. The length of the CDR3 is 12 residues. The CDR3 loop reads CATSDARAEAFF. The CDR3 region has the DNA TGTGCCACCAGTGACGCCCGGGCGGAAGCTTTCTTT.

Here the CDR3 DNA reads TGTGCCAGCAGCCAAGGGAAAAGGTCTCGGATAGACCAAGAGACCCAGTACTTC. Translated, it gives CASSQGKRSRIDQETQYF. The chain links TRBV3-1 to TRBJ2-5; no reliable D call. The CDR3 loop spans 18 amino acids. Germline V gene data show CDR1 as LGHDT and CDR2 as YNNKEL (reference sequence). V was clipped by 1 base and J by 0 bases, with 18 bases between them.

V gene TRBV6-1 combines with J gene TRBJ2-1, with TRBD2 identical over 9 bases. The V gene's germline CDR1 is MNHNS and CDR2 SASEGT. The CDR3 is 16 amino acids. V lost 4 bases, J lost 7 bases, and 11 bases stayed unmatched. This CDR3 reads CASSVRFSGSKNEQFF. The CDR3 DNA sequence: TGTGCCAGCAGTGTACGGTTTAGCGGGAGTAAGAATGAGCAGTTCTTC.

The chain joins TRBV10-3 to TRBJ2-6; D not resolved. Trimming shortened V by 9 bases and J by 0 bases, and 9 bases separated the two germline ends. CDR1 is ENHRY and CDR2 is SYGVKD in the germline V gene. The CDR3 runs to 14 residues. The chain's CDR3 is CAMKPSSGANVLTF. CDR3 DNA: TGTGCCATGAAACCGAGCTCTGGGGCCAACGTCCTGACTTTC.

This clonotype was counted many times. This chain's CDR3 is CASSLAAGMASYEQYF. For the CDR3, the DNA is TGTGCCAGCAGCTTAGCAGCGGGAATGGCATCCTACGAGCAGTACTTC. This rearrangement joins TRBV7-2 to TRBJ2-7, with 7 nucleotides matching TRBD2. V was clipped by 0 bases and J by 1 base; unmatched bases: 6. This CDR3 has 16 residues. CDR1 and CDR2 (germline): SGHTA, FQGNSA.

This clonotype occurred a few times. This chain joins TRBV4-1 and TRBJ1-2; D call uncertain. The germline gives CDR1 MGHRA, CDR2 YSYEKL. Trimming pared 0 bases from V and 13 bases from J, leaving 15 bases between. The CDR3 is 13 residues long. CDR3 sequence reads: CASSQEIGRFGTF. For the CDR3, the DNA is TGCGCCAGCAGCCAAGAAATAGGACGGTTCGGCACCTTC.

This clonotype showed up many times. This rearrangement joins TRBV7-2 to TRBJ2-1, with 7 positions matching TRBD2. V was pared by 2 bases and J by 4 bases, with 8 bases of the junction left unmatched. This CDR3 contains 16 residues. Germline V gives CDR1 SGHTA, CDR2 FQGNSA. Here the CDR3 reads CASSLLAWEGYNEQFF. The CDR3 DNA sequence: TGTGCCAGCAGCTTACTAGCTTGGGAGGGGTACAATGAGCAGTTCTTC. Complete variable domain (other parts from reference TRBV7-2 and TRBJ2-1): GAGVSQSPSNKVTEKGKDVELRCDPISGHTALYWYRQSLGQGLEFLIYFQGNSAPDKSGLPSDRFSAERTGGSVSTLTIQRTQQEDSAVYLCASSLLAWEGYNEQFFGPGTRLTVL.